The 21 T cell receptor gamma chains listed next were all sequenced from one sample in a study of Vδ1+ human thymocytes. Whole-study findings and limits: In the thymus, TRG and TRD repertoires looked highly polyclonal with Gaussian CDR3 lengths.

The antigens these receptors bind are not known. The template was reverse-transcribed extracted RNA. Multiplex PCR used pooled V-gene forward primers and a constant-region reverse primer to amplify CDR3s. TCRdb called clones anew from the multiplex PCR reads with CATT. The profile shows about 36,000 gamma-chain clones, around 20% of them singletons. Sequencing input: Vdelta1+ gamma-delta thymocytes from the thymus. As to subset: FACS-sorted CD3+ TCRalphabeta- TCRVdelta1+ TCRVdelta2- thymocytes. Source of these receptors: a girl under three years old who had congenital heart surgery.

V and J are TRGV5 and TRGJ1 or TRGJ2. Germline V CDR1 and CDR2: VINAFY, YDVSNSKD. The CDR3 loop spans 13 amino acids. V dropped 3 bases and J dropped 5; count of bases not matched to a gene: 7. DNA for the CDR3: TGTGCCACCTGGGACGGTTGTAATTATAAGAAACTCTTT. Translating gives CATWDGCNYKKLF.

J is TRGJ1 or TRGJ2 and V is TRGV9. The CDR3 runs to 17 residues. Germline V CDR1 and CDR2: GITISATS, ISYDGTV (reference sequence). Germline trimming cut 0 bases from V and 1 base from J; bases unmatched to any gene: 12. CDR3 region: CALWEVRRVSNYYKKLF. The CDR3 DNA is TGTGCCTTGTGGGAGGTGCGGCGGGTTTCCAATTATTATAAGAAACTCTTT.

The chain has TRGV2 and TRGJ1 or TRGJ2. Trimming at V came to 0 bases and at J to 7 bases, leaving 12 bases not matched to a gene. Germline V CDR1 and CDR2: EGSNGY, YDSYNSKV. The CDR3 totals 15 residues. CDR3 sequence: CATWDGLGVDYKKLF. CDR3 nucleotide sequence: TGTGCCACCTGGGACGGGCTGGGTGTTGACTATAAGAAACTCTTT.

The chain recombines TRGV5 with TRGJ1 or TRGJ2. The CDR3 covers 15 residues. V shed 0 bases and J 9 bases; nucleotides not matched to a gene: 14. The germline CDR1 and CDR2 sequences are VINAFY and YDVSNSKD. CDR3 coding DNA: TGTGCCACCTGGGACAGGCCGTGGCAGAATTGTAAGAAACTCTTT. It encodes CATWDRPWQNCKKLF.

This clone has more than one count but fewer than ten. The chain couples TRGV9 to TRGJ1 or TRGJ2. Per germline, CDR1 GITISATS and CDR2 ISYDGTV (reference sequence). The CDR3 is 13 residues long. V lost 4 bases to trimming and J lost 4 bases; unmatched junction nucleotides: 7. The CDR3 DNA reads as TGTGCCTTGTGGGAAGAGAGATATTATAAGAAACTCTTT. Translated: CALWEERYYKKLF.

The chain recombines TRGV4 with TRGJ1 or TRGJ2. Germline-derived CDR1 and CDR2 are EGSTGY and YDSYTSSV. V trimming: 4 bases; J trimming: 6 bases; junction bases outside the gene matches: 12. The CDR3 is made up of 14 amino acids. The CDR3 is CATWDGRSFYKKLF. Here the CDR3 DNA reads TGTGCCACCTGGGACGGGCGTTCGTTTTATAAGAAACTCTTT.

This clone has only a few counts. The chain couples TRGV2 to TRGJP2. CDR1 EGSNGY and CDR2 YDSYNSKV come from the germline V gene. The CDR3 is made up of 15 amino acids. Losses at the gene ends were 1 base for V and 6 bases for J; bases not matched to a gene: 8. DNA of the CDR3: TGTGCCACCTGGGACGGCCCGTCGGGTGATTGGATCAAGACGTTT. Translation: CATWDGPSGDWIKTF.

A few counts support this clone. The gene calls are TRGV2 and TRGJP1. This CDR3 is built from 16 residues. From germline, CDR1 is EGSNGY and CDR2 YDSYNSKV. V was clipped by 8 bases and J by 6 bases; unmatched bases: 18. CDR3 sequence (DNA): TGTGCCACCTTTGGTTCGGGGGTGAACGCTGGTTGGTTCAAGATATTT. Its translation: CATFGSGVNAGWFKIF.

This clone has only a few counts. The chain links TRGV8 to TRGJ1 or TRGJ2. There are 12 residues in the CDR3. Germline CDR1 is VENAVY and CDR2 is YDSYNSRV. The trim removed 5 bases at V and 9 bases at J, leaving 10 bases unmatched. CDR3 in amino acids: CATWVPPSKKLF. CDR3 bases: TGTGCCACCTGGGTGCCGCCAAGTAAGAAACTCTTT.

A note on this clone: Other DNA sequences in this sample translate to the same CDR3. V usage is TRGV4 and J usage is TRGJ1 or TRGJ2. Germline V gene lookup returns CDR1 EGSTGY and CDR2 YDSYTSSV. The CDR3 length is 11 residues. V lost 5 bases, J lost 8 bases, and 6 bases stayed unmatched. The CDR3 region is CATWALNKKLF. In nucleotides, the CDR3 is TGTGCCACCTGGGCTCTCAATAAGAAACTCTTT.

This clone was detected only a few times. The genes are TRGV9 and TRGJ1 or TRGJ2. After removal of 6 bases from V and 4 bases from J, the junction contained 3 bases not matched to a gene. Germline V gene data show CDR1 as GITISATS and CDR2 as ISYDGTV (reference sequence). The CDR3 covers 11 residues. CDR3 sequence (DNA): TGTGCCTTGTGGAGGTATTATAAGAAACTCTTT. Translation gives CALWRYYKKLF.

The table lists this clone with a few counts. This sample includes further DNA sequences coding for the same CDR3. The chain recombines TRGV2 with TRGJ1 or TRGJ2. The V gene's germline CDR1 is EGSNGY and CDR2 YDSYNSKV. There are 12 residues in the CDR3. Unmatched junction bases numbered 4, after V lost 1 base and J lost 7 bases. CDR3 region: CATWDGLYKKLF. The CDR3 nucleotides are TGTGCCACCTGGGACGGACTATATAAGAAACTCTTT.

This chain joins TRGV8 and TRGJP2. Per germline, CDR1 VENAVY and CDR2 YDSYNSRV. The CDR3 covers 17 residues. Trimming took 2 bases from V and 0 from J; bases not matched to a gene: 9. In nucleotides, the CDR3 is TGTGCCACCTGGGATACGGGGGCTGATAGTAGTGATTGGATCAAGACGTTT. It translates to CATWDTGADSSDWIKTF.

A remark on this clone: Other DNA sequences in the sample encode the same CDR3. This chain joins TRGV8 and TRGJ1 or TRGJ2. The CDR3 runs to 12 residues. V trimming: 3 bases; J trimming: 5 bases; junction bases outside the gene matches: 4. Germline assignment: CDR1 VENAVY and CDR2 YDSYNSRV. The CDR3 spells CATWDRDYKKLF. The CDR3 nucleotides are TGTGCCACCTGGGATCGAGATTATAAGAAACTCTTT.

Relative to its sample, this clone is medium-sized (0.01 to 0.1%). The chain employs TRGV4 and TRGJP2. V shed 1 base, J shed 0 bases, and the junction held 2 bases outside the gene matches. Looked up from germline, CDR1 is EGSTGY and CDR2 is YDSYTSSV. The CDR3 consists of 15 residues. The CDR3 loop reads CATWDGYSSDWIKTF. The CDR3 DNA reads as TGTGCCACCTGGGATGGTTATAGTAGTGATTGGATCAAGACGTTT.

The genes are TRGV4 and TRGJ1 or TRGJ2. CDR3 length equals 14 residues. Trimming took 0 bases from V and 3 from J; bases not matched to a gene: 5. The germline V gene has CDR1 EGSTGY and CDR2 YDSYTSSV. DNA for the CDR3: TGTGCCACCTGGGATGGGGGTAGTTATTATAAGAAACTCTTT. This codes for CATWDGGSYYKKLF.

This clone has a handful of counts. The chain couples TRGV2 to TRGJ1 or TRGJ2. CDR1 is EGSNGY and CDR2 is YDSYNSKV in the germline V gene. After removal of 4 bases from V and 3 bases from J, the junction contained 15 bases not matched to a gene. The CDR3 length is 16 residues. This chain's CDR3 is CATWDRPWFRYYKKLF. The CDR3 region has the DNA TGTGCCACCTGGGATAGGCCTTGGTTCCGTTATTATAAGAAACTCTTT.

This clone was observed a handful of times. Other DNA sequences from this sample encode an identical CDR3 as well. The rearrangement uses TRGV3 and TRGJP2. This CDR3 has 15 residues. Per the germline V gene, CDR1 is VTNTFY and CDR2 is YDVSTARD (reference sequence). J gave up 3 bases and V 0 bases, and 4 bases lay outside the gene matches. CDR3 sequence: CATWDRQGSDWIKTF. CDR3 nucleotides: TGTGCCACCTGGGACAGGCAGGGTAGTGATTGGATCAAGACGTTT.

The chain combines TRGV9 with TRGJ1 or TRGJ2. The CDR3 loop spans 16 amino acids. Losses at the gene ends were 2 bases for V and 0 bases for J; bases not matched to a gene: 10. CDR1 is GITISATS and CDR2 is ISYDGTV in the germline V gene (reference sequence). CDR3 sequence: CALWEANKLNYYKKLF. CDR3 in DNA: TGTGCCTTGTGGGAGGCGAACAAACTGAATTATTATAAGAAACTCTTT.

The genes are TRGV2 and TRGJ1 or TRGJ2. With 0 bases clipped from V and 6 bases from J, the junction kept 5 bases outside the gene matches. This CDR3 region has 13 residues. CDR1 is EGSNGY, CDR2 YDSYNSKV, per germline. The CDR3 sequence: CATWDGLTYKKLF. CDR3 bases: TGTGCCACCTGGGACGGGCTCACTTATAAGAAACTCTTT.

The rearrangement joins TRGV9 to TRGJ1 or TRGJ2. The V gene's germline CDR1 is GITISATS and CDR2 ISYDGTV (reference sequence). This CDR3 contains 13 residues. V lost 0 bases, J lost 8 bases, and 7 bases stayed unmatched. CDR3 protein: CALWEVQPHKKLF. Here the CDR3 DNA reads TGTGCCTTGTGGGAGGTGCAGCCCCATAAGAAACTCTTT.